This TCR beta chain was recorded in a study of blood T cell repertoires in COVID-19. Study in general: PBMCs, B-cell-depleted T cells, or T cells were the source of the cDNA or gDNA that made up the material.

This clone was detected once. V was pared by 5 bases and J by 12 bases, with 11 bases between. The CDR3 sequence is 12 residues long. Per the germline V gene, CDR1 is SEHNR and CDR2 is FQNEAQ (reference sequence). Under the authors' procedure: Researchers report that nucleated cell counts were estimated from reference gene primer amplification. The protocol was immunoSEQ multiplex PCR, while the TCRdb copy is restricted to in-frame clones and leaves out a portion. The V and J calls and the clone size are those of that table, but D and trimming were determined from the DNA. The sample lists over 150,000 clones, over 80% occurring once.

The chain joins TRBV7-9 to TRBJ1-6, with a weak D call TRBD1 (5 bases). The sequenced sample consisted of peripheral blood. This TCR derives from a woman aged 40 to 50 with COVID-19, enrolled during active disease. The CDR3 nucleotides are TGTGCCAGCAGCCCAGGGTTAGGACCCCTCCACTTT. Translated, it gives CASSPGLGPLHF. The full variable domain, completed using reference TRBV7-9 and TRBJ1-6, is DTGVSQNPRHKITKRGQNVTFRCDPISEHNRLYWYRQTLGQGPEFLTYFQNEAQLEKSRLLSDRFSAERPKGSFSTLEIQRTEQGDSAMYLCASSPGLGPLHFGNGTRLTVT.